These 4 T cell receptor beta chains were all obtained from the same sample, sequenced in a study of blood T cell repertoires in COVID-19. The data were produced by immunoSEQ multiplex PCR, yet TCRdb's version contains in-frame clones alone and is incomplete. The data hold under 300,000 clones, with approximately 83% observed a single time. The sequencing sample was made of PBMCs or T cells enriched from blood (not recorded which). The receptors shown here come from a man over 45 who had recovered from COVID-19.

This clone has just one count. The CDR3 spells CASSEQGDSPLHF. The CDR3 DNA is TGCGCCAGCAGTGAACAGGGGGATTCACCCCTCCACTTT. The rearrangement joins TRBV10-2 to TRBJ1-6; TRBD1 agrees at 8 bases. V lost 3 bases and J lost 8; bases outside the gene matches: 0. Germline V gene lookup returns CDR1 WSHSY and CDR2 SAAADI. CDR3 length: 13 amino acids.

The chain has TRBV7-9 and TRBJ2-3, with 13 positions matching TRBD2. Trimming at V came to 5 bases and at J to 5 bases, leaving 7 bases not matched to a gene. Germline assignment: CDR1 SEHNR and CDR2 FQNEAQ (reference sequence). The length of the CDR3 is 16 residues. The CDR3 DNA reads TGTGCCAGCAGCGGCTGGACTAGCGGGAGTGGAGATACGCAGTATTTT. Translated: CASSGWTSGSGDTQYF.

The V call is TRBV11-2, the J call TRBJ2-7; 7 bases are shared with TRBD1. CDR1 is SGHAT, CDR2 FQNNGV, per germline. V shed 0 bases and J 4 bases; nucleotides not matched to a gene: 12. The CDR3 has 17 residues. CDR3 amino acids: CASSLDGPRQGKYEQYF. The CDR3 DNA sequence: TGTGCCAGCAGCTTAGATGGTCCGAGACAGGGAAAGTACGAGCAGTACTTC.

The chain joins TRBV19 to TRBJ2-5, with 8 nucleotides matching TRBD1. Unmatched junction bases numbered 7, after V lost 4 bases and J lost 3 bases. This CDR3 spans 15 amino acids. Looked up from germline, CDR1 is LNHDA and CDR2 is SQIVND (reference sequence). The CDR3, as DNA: TGTGCCAGTAGTACCCCATCGACAGGGGAAGAGACCCAGTACTTC. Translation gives CASSTPSTGEETQYF.